This TCR beta chain was identified in a study of T cells after yellow fever vaccination. In germline, CDR1 is ENHRY, CDR2 SYGVKD. CDR3 length: 13 residues. V trimming: 6 bases; J trimming: 0 bases; junction bases outside the gene matches: 2. They built TCR cDNA with 5'RACE template switching, a step that put in a universal primer site and UMIs. TCRdb ran MiXCR on the 5' RACE reads and lists one entry per CDR3 protein. The sample lists a few hundred thousand distinct CDR3 sequences, roughly 3.5% occurring once. This clonotype showed up just a few times. This TCR derives from a man aged 18 to 29 who received the YFV17D yellow fever vaccine. The material was PBMCs, obtained on the day of the yellow fever booster vaccination. This chain links TRBV10-3 with TRBJ2-7; 7 positions match TRBD1. The CDR3 loop reads CAIRGDSSYEQYV. For the CDR3, the DNA is TGTGCCATCAGGGGGGACAGCTCCTACGAGCAGTACGTC.